Below are 27 T cell receptor beta chains sequenced from a single sample in a study of T cell responses to AZD1222 COVID-19 vaccine. Repertoires were generated with immunoSEQ multiplex PCR, while TCRdb's copy carries only in-frame clones and drops some. The sample includes over 150,000 clones, 85% to 90% seen only once; the top ten take under 7%. This specimen was peripheral blood, taken on day 0 of MenACWY control vaccination. The receptors were sampled from an adult in good health.

J is TRBJ1-1 and V is TRBV29-1, with unresolved D. V was clipped by 3 bases and J by 5 bases, with 7 bases between them. This CDR3 has 11 amino acids. CDR1 and CDR2 from the germline V gene are SQVTM and ANQGSEA. The CDR3 reads CSVETWTEAFF. As DNA, the CDR3 is TGCAGCGTTGAGACATGGACTGAAGCTTTCTTT.

The chain has TRBV5-1 and TRBJ2-1, with 7 bases aligning to TRBD2. Germline V gene data show CDR1 as SGHRS and CDR2 as YFSETQ. The CDR3 runs 17 residues. V gave up 0 bases and J gave up 4 bases; unmatched junction bases: 10. CDR3 nucleotides: TGCGCCAGCAGCTTGGAAAGGGGTAGCGGGCGATACAATGAGCAGTTCTTC. Translating gives CASSLERGSGRYNEQFF.

This chain uses TRBV11-3 with TRBJ2-4; D is unresolved. CDR1 is SGHNT and CDR2 is YENEEA in the germline V gene. Trimming cost V 4 bases and J 6 bases, with 13 bases left between them. CDR3 length: 14 amino acids. The CDR3 spells CASSSQGELNIQYF. DNA for the CDR3: TGTGCCAGCAGCTCTCAAGGAGAATTAAACATTCAGTACTTC.

The V gene is TRBV10-3, the J gene TRBJ2-7, with TRBD1 matching over 7 bases. There are 15 residues in the CDR3. The germline V gene encodes CDR1 ENHRY and CDR2 SYGVKD. V trimming: 1 base; J trimming: 5 bases; junction bases outside the gene matches: 8. The CDR3 reads CAISEWATGNDEQYF. CDR3 DNA: TGTGCCATCAGTGAGTGGGCGACAGGGAACGACGAGCAGTACTTC.

The chain has TRBV5-4 and TRBJ2-1, with TRBD2 matching 11 bases. Germline V gene lookup returns CDR1 SGHNT and CDR2 YYREEE (reference sequence). The trim removed 4 bases at V and 0 bases at J, leaving 9 bases unmatched. This CDR3 is 18 amino acids long. The CDR3 DNA sequence: TGTGCCAGCAGCCCATATGGTACTAGCGGGGGCTCCTACAATGAGCAGTTCTTC. Translating it yields CASSPYGTSGGSYNEQFF.

The gene calls are TRBV3-1 (or the pseudogene TRBV3-2) and TRBJ1-1; 7 bases are shared with TRBD1. Per the germline V gene, CDR1 is LGHDT and CDR2 is YNNKEL (reference sequence). There are 14 residues in the CDR3. The ends lost 4 bases at V and 8 bases at J; junction bases unmatched: 10. CDR3 sequence: CASSPLRTGQEAFF. The CDR3 region has the DNA TGTGCCAGCAGCCCGTTGAGGACAGGCCAAGAAGCTTTCTTT.

The J gene is TRBJ1-1, the V gene TRBV5-5; D gene ambiguous. The V end lost 3 bases, the J end lost 4 bases, and 10 bases lay between the germline ends. Germline assignment: CDR1 SGHKS and CDR2 YYEKEE (reference sequence). The CDR3 extends over 13 amino acids. CDR3 region: CASSYYEGTEAFF. The CDR3 DNA sequence: TGTGCCAGCAGCTATTACGAGGGCACTGAAGCTTTCTTT.

The genes are TRBV4-2 and TRBJ1-2; 7 bases are a match to TRBD1. The CDR3 loop spans 14 amino acids. Germline V gene sequence: CDR1 LGHNA, CDR2 YNFKEQ. With 1 base clipped from V and 4 bases from J, the junction kept 3 bases outside the gene matches. CDR3 sequence reads: CASSQVTGVYGYTF. DNA for the CDR3: TGTGCCAGCAGCCAAGTAACAGGGGTCTATGGCTACACCTTC.

This clone was observed a few times. V and J are TRBV30 and TRBJ2-7, with TRBD2 matching over 7 bases. This CDR3 is 15 amino acids long. The J segment lost 8 bases and the V segment lost 4 bases, leaving 17 bases of the junction unmatched. Germline lookup yields CDR1 GTSNPN and CDR2 SVGIG (reference sequence). The CDR3 loop is CAWTPGGSRAFKQYF. CDR3 DNA: TGTGCCTGGACTCCCGGGGGGTCGAGGGCGTTCAAGCAGTACTTC.

This clone was observed a single time. The chain has TRBV7-9 and TRBJ2-1; 8 bases agree with TRBD2. The CDR3 contains 14 residues. Germline V lookup: CDR1 SEHNR, CDR2 FQNEAQ (reference sequence). V was pared by 11 bases and J by 6 bases, with 12 bases of the junction left unmatched. CDR3 bases: TGTGCCTCTCGGGCAAGCGGGAGTACCAATGAGCAGTTCTTC. Translated: CASRASGSTNEQFF. The whole variable domain, remainder taken from reference TRBV7-9 and TRBJ2-1, is DTGVSQNPRHKITKRGQNVTFRCDPISEHNRLYWYRQTLGQGPEFLTYFQNEAQLEKSRLLSDRFSAERPKGSFSTLEIQRTEQGDSAMYLCASRASGSTNEQFFGPGTRLTVL.

The genes are TRBV19 and TRBJ1-5; D not certain. Germline values: CDR1 LNHDA, CDR2 SQIVND (reference sequence). The CDR3 extends over 14 amino acids. With 3 bases removed from V and 3 bases from J, the gap between germline ends came to 9 bases. CDR3 in amino acids: CASSILGFNQPQHF. The CDR3 nucleotides are TGTGCCAGTAGTATCTTGGGGTTCAATCAGCCCCAGCATTTT.

V gene TRBV7-9 combines with J gene TRBJ1-3; D unresolved. The CDR3 runs to 16 residues. The V and J ends lost 1 base and 0 bases respectively, with 10 bases between them. The germline CDR1 and CDR2 sequences are SEHNR and FQNEAQ (reference sequence). In nucleotides, the CDR3 is TGTGCCAGCAGCTTAGACGGCGGTGACTCTGGAAACACCATATATTTT. Translated, it gives CASSLDGGDSGNTIYF.

CDR3 amino acids: CASSPLTGVNTEAFF. DNA of the CDR3: TGTGCCAGCAGCCCGTTGACAGGGGTGAACACTGAAGCTTTCTTT. The gene calls are TRBV14 and TRBJ1-1, with 8 bases lining up with TRBD1. The CDR3 consists of 15 residues. The V segment lost 4 bases and the J segment 0 bases; nucleotides outside the gene matches: 4. Germline CDR1 SGHDN, CDR2 FVKESK.

The chain employs TRBV11-2 and TRBJ1-2, with unresolved D. Trimming removed 6 bases from V and 1 base from J, with 12 bases in between. Germline-derived CDR1 and CDR2 are SGHAT and FQNNGV. CDR3 length: 14 residues. CDR3 protein: CASSLRTDNYGYTF. In DNA, the CDR3 is TGTGCCAGCAGTCTCCGGACGGATAACTATGGCTACACCTTC. Looking up the rest from reference TRBV11-2 and TRBJ1-2 gives the full variable domain: EAGVAQSPRYKIIEKRQSVAFWCNPISGHATLYWYQQILGQGPKLLIQFQNNGVVDDSQLPKDRFSAERLKGVDSTLKIQPAKLEDSAVYLCASSLRTDNYGYTFGSGTRLTVV.

This clone showed up just a few times. The rearrangement joins TRBV19 to TRBJ1-1; tentatively, D is TRBD1 (6 bases). V gave up 10 bases and J gave up 0 bases, with 9 bases separating them. Per germline, CDR1 LNHDA and CDR2 SQIVND (reference sequence). The CDR3 runs to 12 residues. The CDR3 region has the DNA TGTGCCATACAGGGCTTGAACACTGAAGCTTTCTTT. As protein: CAIQGLNTEAFF.

CDR3 protein: CASSAVQGDQPQHF. CDR3 nucleotides: TGTGCCAGCAGCGCCGTACAGGGGGATCAGCCCCAGCATTTT. The chain has TRBV5-6 and TRBJ1-5, with 8 bases that match TRBD1. Per germline, CDR1 SGHDT and CDR2 YYEEEE. Trimming at V came to 4 bases and at J to 5 bases, leaving 5 bases not matched to a gene. The CDR3 loop spans 14 amino acids. The whole variable domain, filled in from reference TRBV5-6 and TRBJ1-5, reads DAGVTQSPTHLIKTRGQQVTLRCSPKSGHDTVSWYQQALGQGPQFIFQYYEEEERQRGNFPDRFSGHQFPNYSSELNVNALLLGDSALYLCASSAVQGDQPQHFGDGTRLSIL.

The V and J genes are TRBV11-2 and TRBJ1-1, with 10 bases identical to TRBD1. The CDR3 has 16 residues. Germline V CDR1 and CDR2: SGHAT, FQNNGV. With V trimmed by 4 bases and J by 5 bases, 10 bases remained unmatched. CDR3 sequence: CASSSLKDRGRTEAFF. The DNA for the CDR3 is TGTGCCAGCAGCTCTTTGAAAGACAGGGGGCGGACTGAAGCTTTCTTT.

As DNA, the CDR3 is TGTGCCAGCAGTTTATCACATACCGGATATGGCTACACCTTC. It translates to CASSLSHTGYGYTF. The rearrangement joins TRBV28 to TRBJ1-2; D call uncertain. CDR1 and CDR2 from the germline V gene are MDHEN and SYDVKM. This CDR3 is built from 14 residues. V lost 1 base and J lost 5, with 11 bases in between.

The rearrangement joins TRBV11-3 to TRBJ2-7; 7 bases are a match to TRBD1. V was pared by 2 bases and J by 2 bases, with 3 bases of the junction left unmatched. CDR1 and CDR2 (germline): SGHNT, YENEEA. CDR3 length: 14 residues. The CDR3 sequence: CASSLMDRPYEQYF. The CDR3 coding sequence is TGTGCCAGCAGCTTAATGGACAGGCCCTACGAGCAGTACTTC. The full variable domain, in which reference TRBV11-3 and TRBJ2-7 provide the parts outside the CDR3, is EAGVVQSPRYKIIEKKQPVAFWCNPISGHNTLYWYLQNLGQGPELLIRYENEEAVDDSQLPKDRFSAERLKGVDSTLKIQPAELGDSAVYLCASSLMDRPYEQYFGPGTRLTVT.

The V gene is TRBV7-2, the J gene TRBJ2-7; tentatively, D is TRBD1 (5 bases). This CDR3 is built from 16 residues. Germline V CDR1 and CDR2: SGHTA, FQGNSA. V lost 1 base to trimming and J lost 0 bases, with 13 bases between them. This CDR3 reads CASSLEGIGDSYEQYF. Here the CDR3 DNA reads TGTGCCAGCAGCTTAGAGGGGATAGGGGACTCCTACGAGCAGTACTTC.

This chain connects TRBV5-1 to TRBJ2-1; D is tentatively TRBD1 or TRBD2 (5 bases each). V lost 4 bases to trimming and J lost 7 bases, with 12 bases between them. The CDR3 spans 13 residues. Germline values: CDR1 SGHRS, CDR2 YFSETQ. CDR3 sequence: CASSRMGVNEQFF. CDR3 nucleotides: TGCGCCAGCAGCCGAATGGGGGTTAATGAGCAGTTCTTC.

This chain links TRBV19 with TRBJ2-1; no clear D. The CDR3 extends over 18 amino acids. V was shortened by 5 bases and J by 3 bases, with 23 bases between the two germline ends. The germline CDR1 and CDR2 sequences are LNHDA and SQIVND (reference sequence). CDR3 DNA sequence: TGTGCCAGTAGTCTAGGCCGGGTGTCCCTTAGCAGCTACAATGAGCAGTTCTTC. Amino acids: CASSLGRVSLSSYNEQFF.

The rearrangement links TRBV24-1 to TRBJ2-2; D is unclear. This CDR3 contains 12 residues. In germline, CDR1 is KGHDR, CDR2 SFDVKD. V lost 7 bases and J lost 0, with 2 bases in between. CDR3 DNA sequence: TGTGCCACCAGGGCGAACACCGGGGAGCTGTTTTTT. It yields the protein CATRANTGELFF.

The DNA for the CDR3 is TGTGCCAGCAGCCTCGACAGCCCTATCCAAGAGACCCAGTACTTC. Residues: CASSLDSPIQETQYF. This rearrangement joins TRBV7-8 to TRBJ2-5; TRBD1 might be the D (5 bases). V gave up 5 bases and J gave up 1 base, with 14 bases separating them. The CDR3 loop spans 15 amino acids. Germline lookup yields CDR1 SGHVS and CDR2 FQNEAQ.

The V and J genes are TRBV30 and TRBJ1-3; D is ambiguous. The CDR3 is 18 residues long. The germline V gene has CDR1 GTSNPN and CDR2 SVGIG (reference sequence). V was shortened by 3 bases and J by 0 bases, with 21 bases between the two germline ends. DNA of the CDR3: TGTGCCTGGAGAGCTAGAATAACCCGGGTTATCTCTGGAAACACCATATATTTT. Translation gives CAWRARITRVISGNTIYF. Full variable domain (rest looked up from reference TRBV30 and TRBJ1-3): SQTIHQWPATLVQPVGSPLSLECTVEGTSNPNLYWYRQAAGRGLQLLFYSVGIGQISSEVPQNLSASRPQDRQFILSSKKLLLSDSGFYLCAWRARITRVISGNTIYFGEGSWLTVV.

The chain couples TRBV6-5 to TRBJ2-3; tentatively, D is TRBD2 (6 bases). The CDR3 sequence is 15 residues long. Germline assignment: CDR1 MNHEY and CDR2 SVGAGI. V was trimmed by 4 bases and J by 5 bases, leaving 16 bases between them. For the CDR3, the DNA is TGTGCCAGCAGTTCTATAGCGGACCGAGAAGATACGCAGTATTTT. Amino acids: CASSSIADREDTQYF.

This chain links TRBV18 with TRBJ2-7; D possibly uses TRBD1 or TRBD2 (6 bases each). Trimming stripped 4 bases from V and 6 bases from J, with 13 bases between. The CDR3 extends over 13 amino acids. The germline gives CDR1 KGHSH, CDR2 LQKENI. DNA for the CDR3: TGTGCCAGCTCACAGGGGGGTGTACGCGAGCAGTACTTC. Its protein product is CASSQGGVREQYF.